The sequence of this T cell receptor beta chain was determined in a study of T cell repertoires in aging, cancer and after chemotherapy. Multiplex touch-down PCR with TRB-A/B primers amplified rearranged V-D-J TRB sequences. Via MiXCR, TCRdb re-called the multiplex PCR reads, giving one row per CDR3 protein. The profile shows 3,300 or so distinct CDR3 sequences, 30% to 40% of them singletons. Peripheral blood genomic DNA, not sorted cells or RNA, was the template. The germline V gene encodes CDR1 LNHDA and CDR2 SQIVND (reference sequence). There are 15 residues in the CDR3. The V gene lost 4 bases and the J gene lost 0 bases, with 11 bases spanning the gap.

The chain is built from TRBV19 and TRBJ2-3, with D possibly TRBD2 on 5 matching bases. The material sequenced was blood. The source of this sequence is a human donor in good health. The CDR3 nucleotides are TGTGCCAGTAGTACCCCGAGGGCTAGCACAGATACGCAGTATTTT. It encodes CASSTPRASTDTQYF.